The 32 T cell receptor beta chains below were found in one sample sequenced in a study of shared clonotypes between healthy human individuals. Clones were read by immunoSEQ multiplex PCR, and TCRdb kept only the in-frame ones, dropping some. Of some 2.1 million clones in the sample, 95% were seen once. The sequencing sample was made of naive CD4+ T cells sorted from blood. Subset noted: CD45RA+ positively selected. Receptor source: a man aged 18 to 30 in good health.

The chain is built from TRBV6-1 and TRBJ2-7; TRBD1 matches at 10 bases. Germline lookup yields CDR1 MNHNS and CDR2 SASEGT. V lost 8 bases and J lost 4; bases outside the gene matches: 8. The CDR3 contains 14 residues. The DNA of the CDR3 is TGTGCCAGCGGGAACGGACAGGGGGGTTACGAGCAGTACTTC. It translates to CASGNGQGGYEQYF.

This chain links TRBV5-1 with TRBJ2-1; maybe TRBD2 (6 bases). Trimming left V 0 bases short and J 5 bases short, with 12 bases between. The CDR3 sequence is 15 residues long. Germline V gene data show CDR1 as SGHRS and CDR2 as YFSETQ. In DNA form, the CDR3 reads TGCGCCAGCAGCTTGGAAGGGACTGTTAACAATGAGCAGTTCTTC. It specifies CASSLEGTVNNEQFF. Using reference TRBV5-1 and TRBJ2-1 for the parts outside the CDR3, the full variable domain is KAGVTQTPRYLIKTRGQQVTLSCSPISGHRSVSWYQQTPGQGLQFLFEYFSETQRNKGNFPGRFSGRQFSNSRSEMNVSTLELGDSALYLCASSLEGTVNNEQFFGPGTRLTVL.

J is TRBJ2-7 and V is TRBV27; maybe TRBD2 (6 bases). The ends were cut back, 6 bases at V and 4 bases at J, with 16 bases in the middle. The CDR3 extends over 14 amino acids. The germline V gene has CDR1 MNHEY and CDR2 SMNVEV (reference sequence). The CDR3 is CASRNTGLSYEQYF. CDR3 DNA: TGTGCCAGCAGAAACACGGGACTGAGTTACGAGCAGTACTTC.

V usage is TRBV10-3 and J usage is TRBJ1-6; a weak D match, TRBD1 (6 bases). Trimming stripped 3 bases from V and 7 bases from J, with 10 bases between. The CDR3 has 14 residues. Germline lookup yields CDR1 ENHRY and CDR2 SYGVKD. CDR3 region: CAISDLDSNSPLHF. The CDR3 DNA reads TGTGCCATCAGTGACTTGGACAGCAATTCACCCCTCCACTTT.

The chain has TRBV4-3 and TRBJ2-4; D ambiguous. Germline V gene lookup returns CDR1 LGHNA and CDR2 YSLEER. The length of the CDR3 is 16 residues. Trimming stripped 1 base from V and 0 bases from J, with 10 bases between. Here the CDR3 reads CASSQAAELAKNIQYF. The CDR3 bases are TGCGCCAGCAGCCAAGCGGCAGAATTAGCCAAAAACATTCAGTACTTC.

For this clone: This may arise from a read error, as a much more abundant clone is one base away. This chain uses TRBV7-2 with TRBJ2-7; 8 bases are shared with TRBD1. Germline CDR1 and CDR2: SGHTA and FQGNSA. The CDR3 sequence is 17 residues long. CDR3 residues: CASSLARTTGVPIEQHF. The CDR3 bases are TGTGCCAGCAGCTTAGCCCGAACGACAGGGGTCCCGATCGAGCAGCACTTC.

V and J are TRBV18 and TRBJ1-1; a weak D match, TRBD1 (6 bases). V was clipped by 5 bases and J by 1 base, with 11 bases between them. The V gene's germline CDR1 is KGHSH and CDR2 LQKENI. The CDR3 is 14 residues long. The CDR3 DNA is TGTGCCAGCTCAGCCCAGGGGAAGAACACTGAAGCTTTCTTT. It specifies CASSAQGKNTEAFF. Full variable domain (rest looked up from reference TRBV18 and TRBJ1-1): NAGVMQNPRHLVRRRGQEARLRCSPMKGHSHVYWYRQLPEEGLKFMVYLQKENIIDESGMPKERFSAEFPKEGPSILRIQQVVRGDSAAYFCASSAQGKNTEAFFGQGTRLTVV.

The chain uses TRBV6-1 and TRBJ2-3, with no clear D. Germline CDR1 MNHNS, CDR2 SASEGT. The CDR3 is 11 residues long. V lost 3 bases and J 9 bases, leaving 7 bases between the germline ends. CDR3 in amino acids: CASSDERTQYF. The CDR3 DNA follows: TGTGCCAGCAGTGACGAGAGGACGCAGTATTTT.

The V gene is TRBV4-3, the J gene TRBJ1-6; D ambiguous. The CDR3 runs to 15 residues. Germline CDR1 LGHNA, CDR2 YSLEER. With 0 bases removed from V and 6 bases from J, the gap between germline ends came to 9 bases. Written as DNA, the CDR3 is TGCGCCAGCAGCCAAGATTTGGGTATTAATTCACCCCTCCACTTT. This gives the protein CASSQDLGINSPLHF.

On this clone: The same CDR3 is also encoded by other DNA sequences in this sample. The chain carries TRBV2 and TRBJ1-1; TRBD1 might be the D (5 bases). With 3 bases removed from V and 5 bases from J, the gap between germline ends came to 10 bases. Germline CDR1 reads SNHLY; CDR2 reads FYNNEI. The CDR3 consists of 13 residues. In DNA, the CDR3 is TGTGCCAGCAGTGAGCAGGGAGGAACTGAAGCTTTCTTT. This sequence encodes CASSEQGGTEAFF.

To note about this clone: The junction does not match germline at one end; this may be a read error. The gene calls are TRBV2 and TRBJ2-5; 7 bases are a match to TRBD2. Germline V gene sequence: CDR1 SNHLY, CDR2 FYNNEI. The CDR3 totals 13 residues. In DNA form, the CDR3 reads TGTGCCAGCACTGAAGCGGGGCAAGAGACCCAGTACTTC. Amino acid sequence: CASTEAGQETQYF.

V gene TRBV9 combines with J gene TRBJ1-6, with D uncertain. The germline V gene has CDR1 SGDLS and CDR2 YYNGEE. The CDR3 length is 13 residues. V dropped 6 bases and J dropped 5 bases, with 9 bases sitting between them. The CDR3 region is CASTPNNNSPLHF. Written as DNA, the CDR3 is TGTGCCAGCACCCCAAACAATAATTCACCCCTCCACTTT.

This chain joins TRBV2 and TRBJ2-6; D assignment may be TRBD1 or TRBD2 (5 bases each). In germline, CDR1 is SNHLY, CDR2 FYNNEI. This CDR3 comprises 17 residues. V lost 6 bases, J lost 1 base, and 16 bases lay in between. CDR3 sequence reads: CASRRDEGWSGANVLTF. CDR3 bases: TGTGCCAGCAGGAGGGACGAGGGTTGGTCTGGGGCCAACGTCCTGACTTTC.

CDR3 coding DNA: TGTGCCACCAGCAGACAGGGGAGCCAAGAGACCCAGTACTTC. Residues: CATSRQGSQETQYF. The chain uses TRBV15 and TRBJ2-5; weak D call: TRBD1 (6 bases). V lost 2 bases, J lost 1 base, and 8 bases lay in between. The germline gives CDR1 LNHNV, CDR2 YYDKDF (reference sequence). The CDR3 consists of 14 residues.

V gene TRBV6-5 combines with J gene TRBJ1-2; 7 bases are shared with TRBD1. The CDR3 extends over 15 amino acids. J was trimmed by 4 bases and V by 2 bases; bases with no gene match: 7. CDR1 is MNHEY and CDR2 is SVGAGI in the germline V gene. The CDR3, as DNA: TGTGCCAGCAGTTACGGAGGGGGCCTGGCCTATGGCTACACCTTC. This sequence encodes CASSYGGGLAYGYTF.

This clone occurred once. DNA for the CDR3: TGTGCCAGCAGCTTGGGGACACTGGCGAACACTGAAGCTTTCTTT. Translated, it gives CASSLGTLANTEAFF. The chain couples TRBV5-6 to TRBJ1-1; D perhaps matches TRBD1 (5 bases). Germline CDR1 and CDR2: SGHDT and YYEEEE. V shed 0 bases and J shed 1 base, with 10 bases lying between them. The CDR3 consists of 15 residues.

The chain's CDR3 is CSVEEQRFSGNTIYF. The CDR3 DNA follows: TGCAGCGTTGAGGAACAGCGTTTCTCTGGAAACACCATATATTTT. The rearrangement joins TRBV29-1 to TRBJ1-3; D remains ambiguous. The germline V gene encodes CDR1 SQVTM and CDR2 ANQGSEA. CDR3 length equals 15 residues. Trimming took 3 bases from V and 0 from J, leaving 12 bases between them.

V is TRBV6-1 and J is TRBJ2-1; 13 positions agree with TRBD2. CDR3 length: 17 residues. Per germline, CDR1 MNHNS and CDR2 SASEGT. V trimming: 4 bases; J trimming: 2 bases; junction bases outside the gene matches: 5. The CDR3 is CASSGRLAGGPYNEQFF. The CDR3 bases are TGTGCCAGCAGTGGACGACTAGCGGGGGGCCCCTACAATGAGCAGTTCTTC.

The V and J genes are TRBV25-1 and TRBJ2-5; 7 bases line up with TRBD2. CDR1 and CDR2 (germline): MGHDK, SYGVNS. Trimming took 0 bases from V and 5 from J; bases not matched to a gene: 6. This CDR3 is built from 15 residues. In DNA, the CDR3 is TGTGCCAGCAGTGAATACGGGGGAGGGCGGGAGACCCAGTACTTC. As protein: CASSEYGGGRETQYF.

The chain has TRBV7-2 and TRBJ2-7; tentatively, D is TRBD2 (5 bases). Germline V CDR1 and CDR2: SGHTA, FQGNSA. Trimming left V 6 bases short and J 0 bases short, with 9 bases between. The CDR3 has 13 residues. CDR3 amino acids: CASSFSVSYEQYF. The CDR3 DNA follows: TGTGCCAGCAGTTTTAGCGTCTCCTACGAGCAGTACTTC.

The chain joins TRBV7-2 to TRBJ2-2; 13 nucleotides agree with TRBD2. The CDR3 totals 19 residues. Trimming cost V 0 bases and J 4 bases; bases outside gene matches: 8. CDR1 and CDR2 from the germline V gene are SGHTA and FQGNSA. The chain's CDR3 is CASSLARRLAGGSTGELFF. CDR3 bases: TGTGCCAGCAGCTTAGCCCGAAGACTAGCGGGAGGAAGCACCGGGGAGCTGTTTTTT. Supplemented by reference TRBV7-2 and TRBJ2-2, the full variable domain reads GAGVSQSPSNKVTEKGKDVELRCDPISGHTALYWYRQSLGQGLEFLIYFQGNSAPDKSGLPSDRFSAERTGGSVSTLTIQRTQQEDSAVYLCASSLARRLAGGSTGELFFGEGSRLTVL.

This chain links TRBV6-5 with TRBJ2-3; 8 bases map to TRBD1. There are 14 residues in the CDR3. Germline V gives CDR1 MNHEY, CDR2 SVGAGI. J gave up 8 bases and V 2 bases, and 6 bases lay outside the gene matches. CDR3 sequence: CASSYEGQAGTQYF. The CDR3 nucleotides read TGTGCCAGCAGTTACGAGGGACAGGCGGGTACGCAGTATTTT.

The count of this clone is one. The genes are TRBV11-3 and TRBJ2-1, with D perhaps being TRBD1 or TRBD2 (7 bases each). Per the germline V gene, CDR1 is SGHNT and CDR2 is YENEEA. Trimming removed 1 base at V and 9 bases at J, with 16 bases between. The CDR3 loop spans 15 amino acids. The CDR3 reads CASSLGGGGSIEQFF. The DNA for the CDR3 is TGTGCCAGCAGCTTAGGGGGAGGGGGCTCCATTGAGCAGTTCTTC.

J is TRBJ2-1 and V is TRBV7-9; 7 bases fit TRBD2. The CDR3 is made up of 14 amino acids. Germline V gene lookup returns CDR1 SEHNR and CDR2 FQNEAQ (reference sequence). Losses at the gene ends were 5 bases for V and 3 bases for J; bases not matched to a gene: 4. The CDR3 spells CASSPLAGYNEQFF. The CDR3 bases are TGTGCCAGCAGCCCTTTAGCGGGCTACAATGAGCAGTTCTTC.

This clone was picked up one time. The chain employs TRBV9 and TRBJ2-7; the D gene is possibly TRBD2 (6 bases). This CDR3 comprises 15 residues. Germline loops: CDR1 SGDLS, CDR2 YYNGEE. Trimming removed 0 bases from V and 5 bases from J, with 15 bases in between. The CDR3 region is CASSVAGHTSNEQYF. CDR3 nucleotide sequence: TGTGCCAGCAGCGTAGCGGGCCACACTAGCAACGAGCAGTACTTC.

V usage is TRBV2 and J usage is TRBJ1-6; no clear D gene. The CDR3 loop spans 13 amino acids. V was clipped by 6 bases and J by 4 bases, with 7 bases between them. In germline, CDR1 is SNHLY, CDR2 FYNNEI. CDR3 amino acids: CASRATYNSPLHF. CDR3 in DNA: TGTGCCAGCAGGGCGACATATAATTCACCCCTCCACTTT.

This clone was seen a single time. V and J are TRBV30 and TRBJ2-7, with 8 bases lining up with TRBD1. The CDR3 runs 11 residues. Germline V gene data show CDR1 as GTSNPN and CDR2 as SVGIG (reference sequence). V lost 2 bases to trimming and J lost 9 bases; unmatched junction nucleotides: 3. The CDR3 bases are TGTGCCTGGAGTTCAGGGGGCGTGCAGTACTTC. Protein product: CAWSSGGVQYF.

Turning to this clone: This same CDR3 is encoded by further DNA sequences in the sample. This chain links TRBV5-4 with TRBJ2-7; maybe TRBD2 (6 bases). The CDR3 loop spans 13 amino acids. Germline V CDR1 and CDR2: SGHNT, YYREEE (reference sequence). Between the trimmed V and J ends, which lost 0 bases and 4 bases, there was a span of 8 bases. The CDR3 protein is CASSLVGGYEQYF. The CDR3, as DNA: TGTGCCAGCAGCTTGGTCGGGGGATACGAGCAGTACTTC.

The rearrangement links TRBV6-6 to TRBJ2-1; TRBD1 matches at 7 bases. CDR1 is MNHNY, CDR2 SVGAGI, per germline (reference sequence). The ends lost 1 base at V and 6 bases at J; junction bases unmatched: 3. The CDR3 contains 14 residues. The CDR3 DNA reads TGTGCCAGCAGTTACTTGGGACAGACCAATGAGCAGTTCTTC. Translation gives CASSYLGQTNEQFF.

The CDR3 here is CASSSTGTGGEKLFF. The DNA of the CDR3 is TGCGCCAGCAGCTCGACCGGGACAGGGGGTGAAAAACTGTTTTTT. The J gene is TRBJ1-4, the V gene TRBV5-1; 11 bases are shared with TRBD1. The germline CDR1 and CDR2 sequences are SGHRS and YFSETQ. The CDR3 loop spans 15 amino acids. V was clipped by 3 bases and J by 7 bases; unmatched bases: 5.

The chain couples TRBV6-1 to TRBJ2-7, with 8 bases aligning to TRBD2. Losses at the gene ends were 2 bases for V and 0 bases for J; bases not matched to a gene: 9. Germline CDR1 reads MNHNS; CDR2 reads SASEGT. The CDR3 sequence is 17 residues long. CDR3 coding DNA: TGTGCCAGCAGTGAATACTCTAGCGGGCTTACCTCCTACGAGCAGTACTTC. Translation: CASSEYSSGLTSYEQYF.

This clone has only a few counts. V gene TRBV10-3 combines with J gene TRBJ1-2, with D uncertain. CDR3 size: 12 residues. Trimming removed 6 bases at V and 2 bases at J, with 7 bases between. Germline CDR1 ENHRY, CDR2 SYGVKD. CDR3 amino acids: CAISTGNYGYTF. CDR3 DNA: TGTGCCATCAGCACGGGGAACTATGGCTACACCTTC.